This is a list of T cell receptor beta chains from one sample in a study of OX40 agonist ivuxolimab in advanced cancers. Sequencing was performed with immunoSEQ multiplex PCR; in TCRdb, only in-frame clones are kept and a portion is missing. Of about 50,000 clones detected, roughly 79% appear once; the ten largest clones hold 2% to 3%. The source was CD4+ or CD8+ T cells sorted from blood, collected in a trial of the OX40 agonist ivuxolimab. Receptor source: an adult with an advanced solid tumor such as melanoma, head and neck, liver or kidney cancer. The CDR3 runs from the conserved cysteine through the conserved F or W. D genes are given only for firm matches. Size values are once, few and many counts, or a class for expanded clones, and some rows have none.

v_gene	j_gene	abundance	d_gene	CDR3nt	CDR3aa
TRBV9	TRBJ2-7	NA	TRBD2	TGTGCCAGCAGCGTCACTAGCGGGAGGGCCGAAAAGCAGTGCTTC	CASSVTSGRAEKQCF
TRBV10-3	TRBJ2-7	NA	NA	TGTGCCATCAAGTCGGCCACGGAAGGCGAGCAGTACTTC	CAIKSATEGEQYF
TRBV4-3	TRBJ2-5	NA	NA	TGCGCCAGCAGCCAAGATTTCGGTCAGTTCCAAGAGACCCAGTACTTC	CASSQDFGQFQETQYF
TRBV19	TRBJ1-2	NA	TRBD1	TGTGCCAGTAGTATGGGACAGCAGGTAGCCAACTATGGCTACACCTTC	CASSMGQQVANYGYTF
TRBV18	TRBJ2-3	few	NA	TGTGCCAGCTCAGGGGGGAGACCTAGCACAGATACGCAGTATTTT	CASSGGRPSTDTQYF
TRBV9	TRBJ2-3	NA	NA	TGTGCCAGCAGCGAGGGGAGCACAGATACGCAGTATTTT	CASSEGSTDTQYF
TRBV27	TRBJ1-1	NA	NA	TGTGCCAGCAGCCCTTCCCCCTCCGGGTCTCTGAACACTGAAGCTTTCTTT	CASSPSPSGSLNTEAFF
TRBV10-1	TRBJ1-1	NA	NA	TGCGCCAGCAGCCAATCCCGGGACGGCCTCACTGAAGCTTTCTTT	CASSQSRDGLTEAFF
TRBV18	TRBJ2-4	NA	NA	TGTGCCAGCTCACCGGGAAACATTCAGTACTTC	CASSPGNIQYF
TRBV30	TRBJ1-5	NA	TRBD1	TGTGCCTGGAGCCAAACAGGGGGCAATCAGCCCCAGCATTTT	CAWSQTGGNQPQHF
TRBV2	TRBJ2-7	NA	NA	TGTGCCAGCAGTGCGGGGACTGTGCTGTTGGGGGAGCAGTACTTC	CASSAGTVLLGEQYF
TRBV27	TRBJ2-5	NA	NA	TGTGCCAGCACCTCCCTTAGGGGGGAGACCCAGTACTTC	CASTSLRGETQYF
TRBV28	TRBJ1-2	NA	NA	TGTGCCAGCAGCCGGATTAACTATGGCTACACCTTC	CASSRINYGYTF
TRBV5-1	TRBJ1-4	NA	TRBD1	TGCGCCAGCAGCTCGACAGGGGGAAATGAAAAACTGTTTTTT	CASSSTGGNEKLFF
TRBV27	TRBJ1-6	NA	NA	TGTGCCAGCAGGAGAGAGGGGGTCGGGGGCTCCTATAATTCACCCCTCCACTTT	CASRREGVGGSYNSPLHF
TRBV11-2	TRBJ1-5	NA	TRBD1	TGTGCCAGCAGCCAGGGACAGGGGGCGAATCAGCCCCAGCATTTT	CASSQGQGANQPQHF
TRBV2	TRBJ2-3	NA	NA	TGTGCCACGGGCACAGATACGCAGTATTTT	CATGTDTQYF
TRBV27	TRBJ1-2	NA	NA	TGTGCCAGCAGTTTAGCGCAGGGTGCAAATATACACTATGGCTACACCTTC	CASSLAQGANIHYGYTF
TRBV5-1	TRBJ2-2	NA	TRBD2	TGCGCCAGCAGCTGGGGACTAGCGGACGGGGAGCTGTTTTTT	CASSWGLADGELFF
TRBV7-2	TRBJ1-6	once	NA	TGTGCCAGCAGCTTAGTGGCAGGGAGTCCCTCCTATAATTCACCCCTCCACTTT	CASSLVAGSPSYNSPLHF
TRBV4-3	TRBJ2-2	NA	NA	TGCGCCAGCAGCCCCAGGGGACTAAGGAACACCGGGGAGCTGTTTTTT	CASSPRGLRNTGELFF
TRBV28	TRBJ2-7	NA	TRBD2	TGTGCCAGCAGTGCGTCCCCGGGGCGGGAGTCAACCCCCTACGAGCAGTACTTC	CASSASPGRESTPYEQYF
TRBV7-9	TRBJ1-1	NA	NA	TGTGCCAGCAGCCCACAGGGTGTGAACACTGAAGCTTTCTTT	CASSPQGVNTEAFF
TRBV7-3	TRBJ2-2	NA	NA	TGTGCCAGCAGCTCACAGGGAAACACCGGGGAGCTGTTTTTT	CASSSQGNTGELFF
TRBV19	TRBJ1-1	NA	TRBD1	TGTGCCAGTAGAGGGACAGGGGCCATGAACACTGAAGCTTTCTTT	CASRGTGAMNTEAFF
TRBV6-6	TRBJ1-3	NA	NA	TGTGCCAGCAGTCTCAGGGCTTCCTCTGGAAACACCATATATTTT	CASSLRASSGNTIYF
TRBV6-5	TRBJ1-1	few	NA	TGTGCCAGCAGTTACTGGGTGGACACTGAAGCTTTCTTT	CASSYWVDTEAFF
TRBV27	TRBJ2-1	NA	TRBD2	TGTGGCCCTAGCGGGAGAGATGAGCAGTTCTTC	CGPSGRDEQFF
TRBV30	TRBJ1-6	NA	TRBD1	TGTGCCTTTGGACAGGGCGGTAATAATTCACCCCTCCACTTT	CAFGQGGNNSPLHF
TRBV7-7	TRBJ2-5	NA	NA	TGTGCCAGCAGCCGAGAGGTTCAAGAGACCCAGTACTTC	CASSREVQETQYF
TRBV2	TRBJ2-3	NA	TRBD1	TGTGCCAGCAGTGGATGGACAGGGGCCCTCGATACGCAGTATTTT	CASSGWTGALDTQYF
TRBV6-5	TRBJ2-7	NA	NA	TGTGCCAGCAGAACTAAGGTCCCATACGAGCAGTACTTC	CASRTKVPYEQYF
TRBV28	TRBJ1-4	NA	TRBD1	TGTGCCAGCAGCCAGACCGGGACAGGGGATGAAAAACTGTTTTTT	CASSQTGTGDEKLFF
TRBV5-4	TRBJ2-3	NA	TRBD2	TGTGCCAGCAGCCTAGGGACTAGCGGGAGGGACACAGATACGCAGTATTTT	CASSLGTSGRDTDTQYF
TRBV2	TRBJ1-4	few	NA	TGTGCCAGCAGTGAGTCGCCCGCTAATGAAAAACTGTTTTTT	CASSESPANEKLFF
TRBV28	TRBJ2-7	NA	NA	TGTGCCAGCAGCTCCCCCCCCAGCCGTCCCTACGAGCAGTACTTC	CASSSPPSRPYEQYF
TRBV29-1	TRBJ2-7	medium-sized	TRBD1	TGCAGCATTGTCTCCGGGACAGGGGTGCAGTACTTC	CSIVSGTGVQYF
TRBV15	TRBJ1-5	NA	TRBD1	TGTGCCACTACAGGGGCCTCGGAACTTCGTACCTATAGCAATCAGCCCCAGCATTTT	CATTGASELRTYSNQPQHF
TRBV5-1	TRBJ1-5	NA	TRBD1	TGCGCCAGCAGCCTTGGGACAGGGGGCGGCAATCAGCCCCAGCATTTT	CASSLGTGGGNQPQHF
TRBV5-8	TRBJ2-5	NA	NA	TGTGCCAGCAGCTCCGGACAGACACCGGGATGGGAGCAGTACTTC	CASSSGQTPGWEQYF
TRBV9	TRBJ1-6	NA	TRBD1	TGTGCCAGCAGCCCCCAACAGGGGGCGCGATCACCCCTCCACTTT	CASSPQQGARSPLHF
TRBV21-1	TRBJ2-3	NA	NA	TGTGCCAGCAGCAAAGTTGAAGCGGGAGGTTCAGATACGCAGTATTTT	CASSKVEAGGSDTQYF
TRBV28	TRBJ1-2	NA	TRBD1	TGTACCAGCAGTTTACCCAATACAGGGGACGGATATGGCTACACCTTC	CTSSLPNTGDGYGYTF
TRBV27	TRBJ2-3	NA	NA	TGTGCCAGCAGAGTCTCGAAAGCAACAGATACGCAGTATTTT	CASRVSKATDTQYF
TRBV6-1	TRBJ1-6	once	NA	TGTGCCAGCGGCCGGCAGTCTTCACCCCTCCACTTT	CASGRQSSPLHF
TRBV11-3	TRBJ2-1	NA	NA	TGTGCCAGCAGCTCGTTTTACAATGAGCAGTTCTTC	CASSSFYNEQFF